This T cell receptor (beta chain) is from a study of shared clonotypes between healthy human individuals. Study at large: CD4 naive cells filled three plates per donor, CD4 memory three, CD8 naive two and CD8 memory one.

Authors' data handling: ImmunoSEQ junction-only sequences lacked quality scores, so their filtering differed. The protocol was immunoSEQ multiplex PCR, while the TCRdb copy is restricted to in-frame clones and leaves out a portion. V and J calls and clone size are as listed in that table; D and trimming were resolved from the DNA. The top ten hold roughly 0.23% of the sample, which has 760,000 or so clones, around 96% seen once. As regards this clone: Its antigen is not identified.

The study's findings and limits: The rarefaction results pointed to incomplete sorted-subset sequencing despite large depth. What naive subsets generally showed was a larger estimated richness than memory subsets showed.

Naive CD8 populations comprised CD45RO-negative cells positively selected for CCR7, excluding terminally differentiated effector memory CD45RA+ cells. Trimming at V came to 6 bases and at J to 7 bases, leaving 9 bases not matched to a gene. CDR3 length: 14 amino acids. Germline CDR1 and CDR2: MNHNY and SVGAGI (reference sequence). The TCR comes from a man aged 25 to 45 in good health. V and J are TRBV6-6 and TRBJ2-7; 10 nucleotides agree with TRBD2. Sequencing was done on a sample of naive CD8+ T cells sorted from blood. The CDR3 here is CASRILAGGGEQYF. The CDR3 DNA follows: TGTGCCAGCAGGATATTAGCGGGAGGAGGTGAGCAGTACTTC.